This is a list of T cell receptor beta chains from one sample in a study of technical replicates of blood from several donors. Profiled with immunoSEQ multiplex PCR; TCRdb holds only in-frame clones, not every one. The table has some 71,000 clones, 97% seen once. Sequencing was performed on T cells isolated from PBMCs. Receptor source: a human donor in good health. CDR3s include the opening cysteine and the closing phenylalanine or tryptophan. Each record gives: D gene, V gene, J gene, clone size, CDR3 protein, CDR3 DNA. A D gene is named only where the DNA matches it firmly. Size values are once, few and many counts, or a class for expanded clones, and some rows have none.

d_gene: TRBD1; v_gene: TRBV29-1; j_gene: TRBJ1-4; abundance: NA; CDR3aa: CSVRPGQGTEKLFF; CDR3nt: TGCAGCGTGAGACCGGGACAGGGGACTGAAAAACTGTTTTTT
d_gene: TRBD1; v_gene: TRBV4-2; j_gene: TRBJ1-4; abundance: once; CDR3aa: CASSQGTGSYEKLFF; CDR3nt: TGTGCCAGCAGCCAAGGGACAGGGTCCTATGAAAAACTGTTTTTT
d_gene: TRBD1; v_gene: TRBV30; j_gene: TRBJ2-7; abundance: NA; CDR3aa: CAASRGRHHEQYF; CDR3nt: TGTGCCGCCAGCAGGGGGCGTCACCACGAGCAGTACTTC
d_gene: NA; v_gene: TRBV5-6; j_gene: TRBJ2-7; abundance: NA; CDR3aa: CASQGGENYEQYF; CDR3nt: TGTGCCAGCCAAGGAGGGGAGAACTACGAGCAGTACTTC
d_gene: NA; v_gene: TRBV7-2; j_gene: TRBJ2-3; abundance: NA; CDR3aa: CASSLLEVADTQYF; CDR3nt: TGTGCCAGCAGCTTACTGGAGGTGGCAGATACGCAGTATTTT
d_gene: TRBD2; v_gene: TRBV29-1; j_gene: TRBJ2-3; abundance: NA; CDR3aa: CSVEISLAGAYGDTQYF; CDR3nt: TGCAGCGTTGAAATATCCCTAGCGGGAGCCTATGGAGATACGCAGTATTTT
d_gene: TRBD2; v_gene: TRBV20-1; j_gene: TRBJ2-7; abundance: NA; CDR3aa: CSALLANEQYF; CDR3nt: TGCAGTGCTCTACTAGCGAACGAGCAGTACTTC
d_gene: NA; v_gene: TRBV9; j_gene: TRBJ2-2; abundance: NA; CDR3aa: CASSGFGYAGNTGELFF; CDR3nt: TGTGCCAGCAGCGGGTTCGGGTACGCGGGAAACACCGGGGAGCTGTTTTTT
d_gene: TRBD1; v_gene: TRBV28; j_gene: TRBJ1-3; abundance: NA; CDR3aa: CASSWDSSGNTIYF; CDR3nt: TGTGCCAGCAGCTGGGACAGCTCTGGAAACACCATATATTTT
d_gene: TRBD2; v_gene: TRBV5-1; j_gene: TRBJ2-1; abundance: NA; CDR3aa: CASSLGASGKNEQFF; CDR3nt: TGCGCCAGCAGCTTGGGCGCTAGCGGTAAAAATGAGCAGTTCTTC
d_gene: NA; v_gene: TRBV30; j_gene: TRBJ1-2; abundance: NA; CDR3aa: CACHLRGPYGYTF; CDR3nt: TGTGCCTGTCACCTCAGGGGACCTTATGGCTACACCTTC
d_gene: TRBD2; v_gene: TRBV9; j_gene: TRBJ2-1; abundance: NA; CDR3aa: CASSVGLRLRESYNEQFF; CDR3nt: TGTGCCAGCAGCGTAGGATTGAGACTGCGGGAGTCATACAATGAGCAGTTCTTC
d_gene: NA; v_gene: TRBV2; j_gene: TRBJ2-7; abundance: NA; CDR3aa: CASSEAYEQYF; CDR3nt: TGTGCCAGCAGTGAGGCTTACGAGCAGTACTTC
d_gene: NA; v_gene: TRBV30; j_gene: TRBJ2-5; abundance: NA; CDR3aa: CACKGEETQYF; CDR3nt: TGTGCCTGCAAAGGAGAGGAGACCCAGTACTTC
d_gene: TRBD2; v_gene: TRBV20-1; j_gene: TRBJ2-1; abundance: NA; CDR3aa: CRTSGTNEQFF; CDR3nt: TGCAGGACTAGCGGGACGAATGAGCAGTTCTTC
d_gene: NA; v_gene: TRBV11-2; j_gene: TRBJ2-7; abundance: NA; CDR3aa: CASSFPPGLDEQYF; CDR3nt: TGTGCCAGCAGCTTCCCCCCAGGTCTCGACGAGCAGTACTTC
d_gene: TRBD2; v_gene: TRBV4-2; j_gene: TRBJ2-3; abundance: NA; CDR3aa: CASSQEVASGGIHTQYF; CDR3nt: TGTGCCAGCAGCCAAGAAGTGGCTAGCGGGGGCATTCATACGCAGTATTTT
d_gene: NA; v_gene: TRBV4-3; j_gene: TRBJ2-2; abundance: NA; CDR3aa: CASSPRDRPNTGELFF; CDR3nt: TGCGCCAGCAGCCCTAGAGACCGCCCGAACACCGGGGAGCTGTTTTTT
d_gene: TRBD2; v_gene: TRBV4-1; j_gene: TRBJ2-1; abundance: NA; CDR3aa: CASSPVLAGNEQFF; CDR3nt: TGCGCCAGCAGCCCCGTACTAGCGGGTAATGAGCAGTTCTTC
d_gene: TRBD1; v_gene: TRBV25-1; j_gene: TRBJ2-7; abundance: once; CDR3aa: CASSAAYSLPGGEQYF; CDR3nt: TGTGCCAGCAGTGCGGCGTACAGCCTTCCAGGGGGCGAGCAGTACTTC
d_gene: TRBD1; v_gene: TRBV30; j_gene: TRBJ2-6; abundance: NA; CDR3aa: CAWSPDRALYSGANVLTF; CDR3nt: TGTGCCTGGAGTCCGGACAGGGCCCTTTACTCTGGGGCCAACGTCCTGACTTTC
d_gene: TRBD1; v_gene: TRBV6-5; j_gene: TRBJ2-2; abundance: NA; CDR3aa: CASRGTGGVTGELFF; CDR3nt: TGTGCCAGCAGGGGGACAGGGGGGGTCACCGGGGAGCTGTTTTTT
d_gene: TRBD1; v_gene: TRBV7-2; j_gene: TRBJ1-2; abundance: NA; CDR3aa: CASSFMDREYGYTF; CDR3nt: TGTGCCAGCAGCTTTATGGACAGGGAGTATGGCTACACCTTC